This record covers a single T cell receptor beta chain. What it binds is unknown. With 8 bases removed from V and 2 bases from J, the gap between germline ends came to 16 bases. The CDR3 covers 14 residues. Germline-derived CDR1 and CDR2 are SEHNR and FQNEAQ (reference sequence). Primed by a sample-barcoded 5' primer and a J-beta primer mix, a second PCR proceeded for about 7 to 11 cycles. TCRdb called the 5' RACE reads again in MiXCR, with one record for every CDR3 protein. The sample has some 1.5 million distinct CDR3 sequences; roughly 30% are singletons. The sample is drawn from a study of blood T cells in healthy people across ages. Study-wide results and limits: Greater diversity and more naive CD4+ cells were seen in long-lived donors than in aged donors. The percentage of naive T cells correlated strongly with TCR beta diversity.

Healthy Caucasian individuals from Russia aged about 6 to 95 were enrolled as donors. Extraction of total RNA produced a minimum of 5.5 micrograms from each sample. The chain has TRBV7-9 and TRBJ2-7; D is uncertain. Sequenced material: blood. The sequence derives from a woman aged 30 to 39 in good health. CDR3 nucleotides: TGTGCCAGCGCCCCATCGCCAACCGCCTACGAGCAGTACTTC. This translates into CASAPSPTAYEQYF.